This T cell receptor (beta chain) was sequenced during a study of blood T cell repertoires in COVID-19. Authors' processing steps: Nucleated cell number was recorded as an estimate derived from reference gene primer amplification. The table came from immunoSEQ multiplex PCR; TCRdb's copy has only in-frame clones and leaves some out. V and J calls and clone size are those listed in that table; D and trimming were worked out from the DNA. Counted here are 100,000 or so clones, 91% occurring once; the ten biggest clones make up around a sixth. The CDR3 extends over 16 amino acids. CDR1 is SGHRS and CDR2 is YFSETQ in the germline V gene. The ends were cut back, 0 bases at V and 4 bases at J, with 14 bases in the middle.

The receptor comes from a man aged 45-65 years with acute or convalescent COVID-19. Sequences were obtained from peripheral blood. The chain carries TRBV5-1 and TRBJ2-1, with D possibly being TRBD1 (6 bases). CDR3 residues: CASSLAGVIVYNEQFF. Written as DNA, the CDR3 is TGCGCCAGCAGCTTGGCAGGGGTCATAGTTTACAATGAGCAGTTCTTC.